This TCR beta chain was obtained from a study of T cell changes during pregnancy in multiple sclerosis. Per germline, CDR1 SGHAT and CDR2 FQDESV (reference sequence). Trimming took 3 bases from V and 2 from J; bases not matched to a gene: 4. This CDR3 has 15 amino acids. Sequencing was performed with immunoSEQ multiplex PCR; in TCRdb, only in-frame clones are kept and a portion is missing. Among tens of thousands of clones listed, 92% were seen once. Sequenced material: peripheral blood, taken in the third trimester of pregnancy. This clonotype originated in a female donor in good health, enrolled as a control in a pregnancy study. The chain carries TRBV11-1 and TRBJ2-7; 10 bases are shared with TRBD2. In nucleotides, the CDR3 is TGTGCCAGCAGCTTTGGGACTAGCGCTACCTACGAGCAGTACTTC. This gives the protein CASSFGTSATYEQYF.